This section outlines one T cell receptor beta chain sequence together with its context. Antigen: not known. These data are taken from a study of cytomegalovirus exposure and HLA in healthy donors. PCR amplification relied on 60 Vbeta primers (plus 13 Jbeta primers). Using immunoSEQ multiplex PCR, the repertoire was profiled, and TCRdb retains in-frame clones only, with some absent. Of around 150,000 clones detected, approximately 68% appear once; the ten largest clones hold 2% to 2.5%. General observations from the study: A missense variant in DCLRE1C was later tied to TCR beta V- and J-gene trimming. Common viral pathogens (according to a later analysis) appeared linked to several of the most significant clusters.

Deletions cut 4 bases from V and 5 bases from J, with 12 bases between. There are 14 residues in the CDR3. Germline loops: CDR1 SEHNR, CDR2 FQNEAQ (reference sequence). Material for sequencing was PBMCs. The rearrangement joins TRBV7-9 to TRBJ1-5, with D perhaps TRBD1 (5 bases). The TCR comes from a man in his forties in good health and CMV-seronegative. The DNA for the CDR3 is TGTGCCAGCAGCTCTAGCTCGGGGGATCAGCCCCAGCATTTT. Translating gives CASSSSSGDQPQHF.